Shown below are 13 T cell receptor beta chains from a single sample sequenced in a study of blood T cell repertoires in COVID-19. Generated by immunoSEQ multiplex PCR, the TCRdb table keeps only in-frame clones and is missing some. Of roughly 410,000 clones in the sample, around 87% were seen once. Sample: peripheral blood. Every receptor here comes from a woman aged 55-70 years with COVID-19, enrolled during active disease.

This clone was seen just once. The chain links TRBV29-1 to TRBJ2-5, with D unresolved. V was cut by 2 bases and J by 2 bases, with 6 bases left in between. Germline V gives CDR1 SQVTM, CDR2 ANQGSEA. The CDR3 runs to 12 residues. Written as DNA, the CDR3 is TGCAGCGTTGAATTATCGCAAGAGACCCAGTACTTC. This encodes CSVELSQETQYF.

This clone was detected a few times. V usage is TRBV7-9 and J usage is TRBJ1-2; 9 bases agree with TRBD1. Germline V gene lookup returns CDR1 SEHNR and CDR2 FQNEAQ (reference sequence). J lost 4 bases, V lost 4 bases, and 7 bases had no gene match. CDR3 length equals 15 residues. The CDR3 spells CASSSLDRGSYGYTF. The CDR3, as DNA: TGTGCCAGCAGCTCCCTGGACAGGGGAAGCTATGGCTACACCTTC. The entire variable domain, with the rest obtained from reference TRBV7-9 and TRBJ1-2, is as follows: DTGVSQNPRHKITKRGQNVTFRCDPISEHNRLYWYRQTLGQGPEFLTYFQNEAQLEKSRLLSDRFSAERPKGSFSTLEIQRTEQGDSAMYLCASSSLDRGSYGYTFGSGTRLTVV.

This rearrangement joins TRBV6-5 to TRBJ2-3, with 8 bases fitting TRBD2. The CDR3 has 13 residues. Germline values: CDR1 MNHEY, CDR2 SVGAGI. V lost 11 bases and J lost 1; bases outside the gene matches: 5. The CDR3 nucleotides are TGTGCCGGCGAGACTAGCGGCACAGATACGCAGTATTTT. This gives the protein CAGETSGTDTQYF.

This clone was seen more than once but under ten times. The chain couples TRBV5-1 to TRBJ1-6; tentatively, D is TRBD1 (5 bases). The V end was cut by 0 bases, the J end by 8 bases, with 12 bases between. CDR1 and CDR2 (germline): SGHRS, YFSETQ. The CDR3 loop spans 15 amino acids. The CDR3 DNA reads as TGCGCCAGCAGCTTGGGCAGGGCTGCTGATTCACCCCTCCACTTT. This encodes CASSLGRAADSPLHF.

This chain links TRBV18 with TRBJ2-1; 10 nucleotides agree with TRBD1. Germline V gene data show CDR1 as KGHSH and CDR2 as LQKENI. The CDR3 runs to 14 residues. V dropped 9 bases and J dropped 4; count of bases not matched to a gene: 6. CDR3 nucleotides: TGTGCCAGTACTGGACAGGGGGTGTACAATGAGCAGTTCTTC. This translates into CASTGQGVYNEQFF.

The V call is TRBV15, the J call TRBJ1-6; possibly TRBD1 for D (5 bases). Trimming took off 0 bases at V and 11 bases at J, with 8 bases between the two ends. The CDR3 totals 13 residues. The germline V gene has CDR1 LNHNV and CDR2 YYDKDF (reference sequence). The CDR3 here is CATSRDGGTPLHF. For the CDR3, the DNA is TGTGCCACCAGCAGAGACGGGGGTACACCCCTCCACTTT.

This clone appeared once. This chain joins TRBV13 and TRBJ1-4; TRBD1 matches 8 bases. The CDR3 consists of 17 residues. J was trimmed by 3 bases and V by 5 bases; bases with no gene match: 11. CDR1 is PRHDT and CDR2 is FYEKMQ in the germline V gene (reference sequence). The CDR3 coding sequence is TGTGCCAGCAGCGCCAGACAGGGGTCGTACGCTAATGAAAAACTGTTTTTT. Residues: CASSARQGSYANEKLFF.

The chain employs TRBV11-2 and TRBJ1-2; D unclear. This CDR3 is 14 amino acids long. The V end lost 6 bases, the J end lost 4 bases, and 15 bases lay between the germline ends. The germline CDR1 and CDR2 sequences are SGHAT and FQNNGV. The CDR3 region has the DNA TGTGCCAGCAGTATTGAGCGGGCCCGCTATGGCTACACCTTC. Its protein product is CASSIERARYGYTF.

The chain has TRBV18 and TRBJ2-5; 8 nucleotides match TRBD1. V was pared by 4 bases and J by 2 bases, with 6 bases of the junction left unmatched. The CDR3 runs 15 residues. Germline V lookup: CDR1 KGHSH, CDR2 LQKENI. The CDR3, as DNA: TGTGCCAGCTCACATACCGGGACAGGTCAAGAGACCCAGTACTTC. This codes for CASSHTGTGQETQYF.

J is TRBJ2-7 and V is TRBV7-3, with 9 bases fitting TRBD2. V trimming: 1 base; J trimming: 2 bases; junction bases outside the gene matches: 0. This CDR3 has 14 residues. The germline V gene has CDR1 SGHTA and CDR2 FQGTGA. The CDR3 bases are TGTGCCAGCAGCTTAAGCGGGGGGGCCTACGAGCAGTACTTC. It translates to CASSLSGGAYEQYF.

The chain couples TRBV7-2 to TRBJ2-1, with a weak D call TRBD2 (5 bases). The germline V gene encodes CDR1 SGHTA and CDR2 FQGNSA. The CDR3 extends over 15 amino acids. V was shortened by 2 bases and J by 3 bases, with 11 bases between the two germline ends. The CDR3 DNA is TGTGCCAGCAGCTTACTGACTACCCACTACAATGAGCAGTTCTTC. Its protein product is CASSLLTTHYNEQFF.

V usage is TRBV2 and J usage is TRBJ1-4; D ambiguous. The ends were cut back, 6 bases at V and 7 bases at J, with 18 bases in the middle. This CDR3 has 15 residues. From germline, CDR1 is SNHLY and CDR2 FYNNEI. As DNA, the CDR3 is TGTGCCAGCAGCCTCGAGGAAGGAGTGGGTGAAAAACTGTTTTTT. This encodes CASSLEEGVGEKLFF.

The V gene is TRBV20-1, the J gene TRBJ2-7; tentative D call: TRBD1 (5 bases). Trimming stripped 3 bases from V and 2 bases from J, with 8 bases between. CDR1 DFQATT and CDR2 SNEGSKA come from the germline V gene (reference sequence). This CDR3 is 12 amino acids long. CDR3 DNA sequence: TGCAGTGCTAGTCGACAGCCCTACGAGCAGTACTTC. This translates into CSASRQPYEQYF.